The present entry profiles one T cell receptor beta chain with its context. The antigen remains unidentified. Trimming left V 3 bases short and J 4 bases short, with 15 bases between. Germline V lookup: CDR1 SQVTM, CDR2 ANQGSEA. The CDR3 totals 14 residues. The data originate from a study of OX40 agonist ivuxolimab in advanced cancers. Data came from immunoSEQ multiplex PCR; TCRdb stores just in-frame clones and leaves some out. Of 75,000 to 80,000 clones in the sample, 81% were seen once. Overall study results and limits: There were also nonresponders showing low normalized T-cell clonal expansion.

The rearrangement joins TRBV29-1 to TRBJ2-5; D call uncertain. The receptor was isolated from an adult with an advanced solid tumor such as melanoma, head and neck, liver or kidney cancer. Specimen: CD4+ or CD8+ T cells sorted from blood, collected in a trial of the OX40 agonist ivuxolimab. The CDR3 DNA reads TGCAGCGTTGATGGGCGCAGGATGGGAGAGACCCAGTACTTC. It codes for CSVDGRRMGETQYF.